Sequencing of this TCR beta chain was carried out in a study of T cells after posttransplantation cyclophosphamide. This clone was counted at least ten times. Measured with immunoSEQ multiplex PCR; TCRdb has only the in-frame clones, and not every one. The sample offers 35,000 to 45,000 clones and no singletons, the top ten holding roughly 2.3%. The CDR3 is made up of 16 amino acids. CDR1 and CDR2 (germline): LGHNT, FRNRAP. The ends lost 0 bases at V and 2 bases at J; junction bases unmatched: 4. The chain carries TRBV12-5 and TRBJ2-7; 10 bases line up with TRBD1. The sequenced sample consisted of PBMCs. This receptor was identified in a middle-aged man in good health, CMV-negative, and a related stem cell transplant donor. CDR3 in amino acids: CASGLVMGQGTYEQYF. The CDR3 DNA reads as TGTGCTAGTGGTTTGGTAATGGGACAGGGGACCTACGAGCAGTACTTC.